The present T cell receptor beta chain was sequenced within a study of shared clonotypes between healthy human individuals. Turning to this clone: The same CDR3 also results from other DNA sequences found in this sample.

The data were produced by immunoSEQ multiplex PCR, yet TCRdb's version contains in-frame clones alone and is incomplete. The sample has about 580,000 clones; 98% are singletons. The naive CD8 population came from CD45RO-negative cells selected for CCR7, without terminally differentiated effector memory CD45RA+ cells. Germline lookup yields CDR1 SGDLS and CDR2 YYNGEE. The CDR3 has 14 residues. With 0 bases removed from V and 7 bases from J, the gap between germline ends came to 11 bases. The chain has TRBV9 and TRBJ2-1; tentatively, D is TRBD2 (7 bases). This TCR was sampled from a man aged 25-45 years in good health. What was sequenced was naive CD8+ T cells sorted from blood. CDR3 nucleotides: TGTGCCAGCAGCGTAGCGGGGGGCCGGAATGAGCAGTTCTTC. Translation: CASSVAGGRNEQFF.